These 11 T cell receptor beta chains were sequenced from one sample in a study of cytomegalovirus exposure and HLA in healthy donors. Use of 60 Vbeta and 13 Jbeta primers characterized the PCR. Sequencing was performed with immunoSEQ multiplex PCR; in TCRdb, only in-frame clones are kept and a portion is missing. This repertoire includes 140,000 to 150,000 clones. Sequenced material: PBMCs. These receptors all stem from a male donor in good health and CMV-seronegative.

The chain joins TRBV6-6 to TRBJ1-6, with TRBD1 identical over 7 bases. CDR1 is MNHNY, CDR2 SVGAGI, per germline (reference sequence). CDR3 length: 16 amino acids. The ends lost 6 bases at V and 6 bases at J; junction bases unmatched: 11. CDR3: CASSERGGPFNSPLHF. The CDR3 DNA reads TGTGCCAGCAGCGAACGAGGGGGCCCCTTTAATTCACCCCTCCACTTT.

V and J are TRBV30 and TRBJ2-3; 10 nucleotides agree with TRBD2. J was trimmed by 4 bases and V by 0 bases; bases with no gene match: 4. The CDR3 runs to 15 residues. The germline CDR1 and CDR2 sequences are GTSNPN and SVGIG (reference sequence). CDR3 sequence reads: CAWSVRAGGPDTQYF. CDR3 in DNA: TGTGCCTGGAGTGTACGAGCGGGGGGGCCAGATACGCAGTATTTT.

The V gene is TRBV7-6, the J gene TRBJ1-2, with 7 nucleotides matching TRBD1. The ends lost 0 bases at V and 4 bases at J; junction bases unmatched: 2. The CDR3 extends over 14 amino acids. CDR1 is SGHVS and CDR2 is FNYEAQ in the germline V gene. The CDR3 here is CASSLAGDSYGYTF. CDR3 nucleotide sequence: TGTGCCAGCAGCTTAGCGGGGGACAGCTATGGCTACACCTTC.

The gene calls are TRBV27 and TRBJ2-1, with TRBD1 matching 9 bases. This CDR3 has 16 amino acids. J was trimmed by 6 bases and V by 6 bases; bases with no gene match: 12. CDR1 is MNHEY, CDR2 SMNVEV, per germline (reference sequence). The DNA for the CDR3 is TGTGCCAGCAGACGACTGCCGGGACAGGGTGCCAATGAGCAGTTCTTC. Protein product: CASRRLPGQGANEQFF.

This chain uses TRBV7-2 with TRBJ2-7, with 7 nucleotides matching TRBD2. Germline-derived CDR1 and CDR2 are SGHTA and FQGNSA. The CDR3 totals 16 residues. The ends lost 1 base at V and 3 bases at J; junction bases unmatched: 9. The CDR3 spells CASSLVGGGGGYEQYF. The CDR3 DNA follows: TGTGCCAGCAGCTTAGTGGGTGGCGGGGGAGGCTACGAGCAGTACTTC.

Here the CDR3 reads CASSSSIQGLSPYEQYF. In DNA form, the CDR3 reads TGTGCCAGCAGCTCGTCCATACAGGGGTTATCACCTTACGAGCAGTACTTC. J is TRBJ2-7 and V is TRBV7-9, with 7 bases matching TRBD1. The CDR3 spans 17 residues. The V gene's germline CDR1 is SEHNR and CDR2 FQNEAQ (reference sequence). With 4 bases clipped from V and 4 bases from J, the junction kept 16 bases outside the gene matches.

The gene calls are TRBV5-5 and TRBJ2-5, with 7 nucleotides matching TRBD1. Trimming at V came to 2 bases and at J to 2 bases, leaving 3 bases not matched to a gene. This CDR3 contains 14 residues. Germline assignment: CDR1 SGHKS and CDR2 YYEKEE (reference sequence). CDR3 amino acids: CASSLRTGQETQYF. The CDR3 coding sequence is TGTGCCAGCAGCTTAAGGACAGGTCAAGAGACCCAGTACTTC.

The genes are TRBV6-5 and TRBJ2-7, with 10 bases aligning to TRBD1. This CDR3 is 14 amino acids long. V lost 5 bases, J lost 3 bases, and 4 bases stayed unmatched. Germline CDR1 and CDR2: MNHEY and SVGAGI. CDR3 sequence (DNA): TGTGCCAGCAGTAGCTGGGACAGGGGCTACGAGCAGTACTTC. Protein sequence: CASSSWDRGYEQYF.

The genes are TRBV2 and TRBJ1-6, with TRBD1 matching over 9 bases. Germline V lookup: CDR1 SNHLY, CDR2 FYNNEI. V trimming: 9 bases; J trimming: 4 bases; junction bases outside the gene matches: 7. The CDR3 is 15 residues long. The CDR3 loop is CARAEGQGYNSPLHF. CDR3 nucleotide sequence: TGTGCCAGGGCGGAAGGACAGGGGTATAATTCACCCCTCCACTTT.

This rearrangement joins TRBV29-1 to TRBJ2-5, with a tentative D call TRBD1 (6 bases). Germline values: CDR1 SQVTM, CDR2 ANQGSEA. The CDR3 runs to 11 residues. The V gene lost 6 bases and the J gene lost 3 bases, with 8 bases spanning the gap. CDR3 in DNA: TGCAGCGTCCGGGACAAAGAGACCCAGTACTTC. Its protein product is CSVRDKETQYF.

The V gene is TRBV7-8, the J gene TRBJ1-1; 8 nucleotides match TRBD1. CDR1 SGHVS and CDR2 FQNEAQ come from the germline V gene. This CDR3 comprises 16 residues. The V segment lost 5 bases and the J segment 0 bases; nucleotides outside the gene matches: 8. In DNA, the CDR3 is TGTGCCAGCAGCCCTCGACAGGGGTCACTGAACACTGAAGCTTTCTTT. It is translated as CASSPRQGSLNTEAFF.